The T cell receptor (beta chain) under discussion was sequenced for a study of blood T cell repertoires in COVID-19. Study-level background: PBMCs, B-cell-depleted T cells, or T cells were the source of the cDNA or gDNA that made up the material.

Generated by immunoSEQ multiplex PCR, the TCRdb table keeps only in-frame clones and is missing some. This table has roughly 460,000 clones, about 90% appearing once. Germline CDR1 LNHDA, CDR2 SQIVND (reference sequence). CDR3 size: 15 residues. Trimming at V came to 2 bases and at J to 9 bases, leaving 11 bases not matched to a gene. Seattle patients were enrolled while actively infected and followed longitudinally. The V and J genes are TRBV19 and TRBJ2-7, with 9 bases that match TRBD2. This sequence originates from a man younger than 30 with COVID-19, enrolled during active disease. The sample consisted of peripheral blood. In DNA, the CDR3 is TGTGCCAGTAGTATATCGGCTAGCGGGATTTTTGGGCAGTACTTC. Translated, it gives CASSISASGIFGQYF.